The TCR beta chain under discussion was sequenced for a study of blood T cell repertoires in COVID-19. V was trimmed by 4 bases and J by 6 bases, leaving 23 bases between them. Per the germline V gene, CDR1 is SGHNT and CDR2 is YENEEA. This CDR3 comprises 17 residues. Authors' data handling: The assay estimated nucleated cells by amplifying reference gene primers. The repertoire was sequenced with immunoSEQ multiplex PCR; TCRdb's copy has only in-frame clones and lacks some. The V and J calls and clone size are taken from that table; D and trimming were inferred from the DNA. The repertoire includes about 130,000 clones, roughly four fifths of them detected once, and about a sixth sits in the top ten.

The TCR was taken from a man aged 25 to 40 with COVID-19, enrolled during active disease. The chain uses TRBV11-3 and TRBJ2-3; D remains ambiguous. The sequencing input was peripheral blood. The CDR3 spells CASSSRNNSIFPDTQYF. The CDR3 DNA is TGTGCCAGCAGCTCACGCAATAATAGTATCTTTCCGGATACGCAGTATTTT.